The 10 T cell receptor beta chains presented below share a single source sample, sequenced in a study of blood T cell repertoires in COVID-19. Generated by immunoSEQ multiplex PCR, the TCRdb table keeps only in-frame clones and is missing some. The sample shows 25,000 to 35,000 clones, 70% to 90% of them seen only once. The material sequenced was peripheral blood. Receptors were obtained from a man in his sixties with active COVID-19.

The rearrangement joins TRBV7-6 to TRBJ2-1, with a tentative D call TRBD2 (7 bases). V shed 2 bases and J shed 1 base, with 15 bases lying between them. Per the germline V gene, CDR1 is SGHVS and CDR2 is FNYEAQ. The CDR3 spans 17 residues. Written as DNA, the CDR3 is TGTGCCAGCAGCTTACGGAGGGAGGGGGGTTCCTACAATGAGCAGTTCTTC. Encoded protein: CASSLRREGGSYNEQFF.

The CDR3 here is CASSQEGRNNQPQHF. The CDR3 nucleotides are TGTGCCAGCAGCCAAGAAGGCAGGAACAATCAGCCCCAGCATTTT. The V gene is TRBV4-2, the J gene TRBJ1-5, with D hard to call. The CDR3 has 15 amino acids. The germline V gene has CDR1 LGHNA and CDR2 YNFKEQ. Trimming removed 0 bases from V and 3 bases from J, with 9 bases in between.

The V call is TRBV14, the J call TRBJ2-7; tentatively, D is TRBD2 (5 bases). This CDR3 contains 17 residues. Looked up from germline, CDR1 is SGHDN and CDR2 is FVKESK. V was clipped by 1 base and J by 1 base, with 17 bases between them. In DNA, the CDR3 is TGTGCCAGCAGCCAAGTGAAGGAAACACGGGGTTCCTACGAGCAGTACTTC. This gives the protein CASSQVKETRGSYEQYF.

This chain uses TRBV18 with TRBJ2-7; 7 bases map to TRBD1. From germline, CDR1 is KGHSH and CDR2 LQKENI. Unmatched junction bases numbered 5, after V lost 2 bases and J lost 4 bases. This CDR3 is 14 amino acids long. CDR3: CASSPSAGGYEQYF. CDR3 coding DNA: TGTGCCAGCTCACCATCGGCAGGGGGTTACGAGCAGTACTTC.

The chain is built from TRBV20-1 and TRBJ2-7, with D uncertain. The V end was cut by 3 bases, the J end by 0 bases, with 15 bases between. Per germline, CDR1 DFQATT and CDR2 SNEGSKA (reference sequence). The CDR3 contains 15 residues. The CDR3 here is CSASAIPVSSYEQYF. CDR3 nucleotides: TGCAGTGCTAGTGCGATACCGGTAAGCTCCTACGAGCAGTACTTC.

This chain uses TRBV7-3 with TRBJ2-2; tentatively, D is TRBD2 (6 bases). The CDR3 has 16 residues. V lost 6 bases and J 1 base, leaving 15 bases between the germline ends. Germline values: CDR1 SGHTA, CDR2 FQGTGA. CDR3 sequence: CASSHIGRGNTGELFF. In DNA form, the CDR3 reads TGTGCCAGCAGTCATATTGGGCGGGGGAACACCGGGGAGCTGTTTTTT.

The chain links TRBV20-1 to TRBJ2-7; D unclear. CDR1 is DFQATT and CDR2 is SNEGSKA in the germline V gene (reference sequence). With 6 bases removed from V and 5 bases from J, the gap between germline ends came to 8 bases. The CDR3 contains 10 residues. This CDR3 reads CSALSHEQYF. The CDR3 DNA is TGCAGTGCCCTAAGTCACGAGCAGTACTTC.

DNA of the CDR3: TGTGCCAGCAGCTTAAGCAGTACTAACACAGATACGCAGTATTTT. This gives the protein CASSLSSTNTDTQYF. The chain carries TRBV7-3 and TRBJ2-3, with D hard to call. Germline V gene data show CDR1 as SGHTA and CDR2 as FQGTGA. This CDR3 region has 15 residues. Deletions cut 1 base from V and 2 bases from J, with 10 bases between.

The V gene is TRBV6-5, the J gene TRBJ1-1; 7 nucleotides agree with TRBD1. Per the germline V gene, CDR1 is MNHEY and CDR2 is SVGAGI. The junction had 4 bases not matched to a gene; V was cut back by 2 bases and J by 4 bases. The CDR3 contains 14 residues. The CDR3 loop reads CASSYQYRGTEAFF. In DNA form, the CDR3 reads TGTGCCAGCAGTTACCAGTACAGGGGCACTGAAGCTTTCTTT.

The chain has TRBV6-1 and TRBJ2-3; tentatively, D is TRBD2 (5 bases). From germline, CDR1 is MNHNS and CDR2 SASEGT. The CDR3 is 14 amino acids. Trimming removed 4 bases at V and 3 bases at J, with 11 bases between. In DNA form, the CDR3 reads TGTGCCAGCAGTGCAGCTCGGGGAACAGATACGCAGTATTTT. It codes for CASSAARGTDTQYF.